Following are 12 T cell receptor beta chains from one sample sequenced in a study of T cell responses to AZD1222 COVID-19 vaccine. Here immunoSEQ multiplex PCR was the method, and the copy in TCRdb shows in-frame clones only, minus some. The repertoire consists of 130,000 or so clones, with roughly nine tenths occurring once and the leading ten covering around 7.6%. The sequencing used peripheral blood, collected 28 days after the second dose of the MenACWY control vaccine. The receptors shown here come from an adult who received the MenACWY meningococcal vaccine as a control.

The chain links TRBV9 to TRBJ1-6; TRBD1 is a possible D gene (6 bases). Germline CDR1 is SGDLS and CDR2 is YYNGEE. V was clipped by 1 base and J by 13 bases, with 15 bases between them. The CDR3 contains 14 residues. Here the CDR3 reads CASSVLSEGGPLHF. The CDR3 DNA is TGTGCCAGCAGCGTACTGTCAGAAGGGGGTCCCCTCCACTTT.

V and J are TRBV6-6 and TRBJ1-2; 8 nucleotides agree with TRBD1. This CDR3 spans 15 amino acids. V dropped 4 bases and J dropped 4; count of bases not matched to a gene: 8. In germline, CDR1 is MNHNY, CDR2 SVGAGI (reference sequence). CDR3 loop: CASSSPRGLGYGYTF. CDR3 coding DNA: TGTGCCAGCAGTTCGCCCAGGGGGCTTGGCTATGGCTACACCTTC.

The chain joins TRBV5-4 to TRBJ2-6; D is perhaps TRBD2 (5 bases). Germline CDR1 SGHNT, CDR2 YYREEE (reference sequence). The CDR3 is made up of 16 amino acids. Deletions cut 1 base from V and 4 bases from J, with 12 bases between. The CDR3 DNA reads TGTGCCAGCAGCTTGCCGGGAACTACCGGGGCCAACGTCCTGACTTTC. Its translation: CASSLPGTTGANVLTF. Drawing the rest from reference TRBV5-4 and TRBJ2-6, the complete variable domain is ETGVTQSPTHLIKTRGQQVTLRCSSQSGHNTVSWYQQALGQGPQFIFQYYREEENGRGNFPPRFSGLQFPNYSSELNVNALELDDSALYLCASSLPGTTGANVLTFGAGSRLTVL.

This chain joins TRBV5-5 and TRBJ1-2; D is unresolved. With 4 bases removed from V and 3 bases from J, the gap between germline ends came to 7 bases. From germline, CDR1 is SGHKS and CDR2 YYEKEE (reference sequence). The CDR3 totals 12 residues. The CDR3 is CASSVLDYGYTF. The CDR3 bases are TGTGCCAGCAGCGTCCTAGACTATGGCTACACCTTC.

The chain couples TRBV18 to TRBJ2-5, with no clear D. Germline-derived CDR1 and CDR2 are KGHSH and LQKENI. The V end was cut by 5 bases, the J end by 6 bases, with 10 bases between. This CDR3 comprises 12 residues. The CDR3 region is CASSVLGKTQYF. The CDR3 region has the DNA TGTGCCAGCTCAGTGTTGGGGAAGACCCAGTACTTC. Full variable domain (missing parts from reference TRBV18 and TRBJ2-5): NAGVMQNPRHLVRRRGQEARLRCSPMKGHSHVYWYRQLPEEGLKFMVYLQKENIIDESGMPKERFSAEFPKEGPSILRIQQVVRGDSAAYFCASSVLGKTQYFGPGTRLLVL.

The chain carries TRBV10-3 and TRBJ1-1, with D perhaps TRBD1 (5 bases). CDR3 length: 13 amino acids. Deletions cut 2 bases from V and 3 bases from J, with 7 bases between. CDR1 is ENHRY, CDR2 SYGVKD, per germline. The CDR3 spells CAISEVGDTEAFF. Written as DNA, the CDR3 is TGTGCCATCAGTGAGGTAGGGGACACTGAAGCTTTCTTT.

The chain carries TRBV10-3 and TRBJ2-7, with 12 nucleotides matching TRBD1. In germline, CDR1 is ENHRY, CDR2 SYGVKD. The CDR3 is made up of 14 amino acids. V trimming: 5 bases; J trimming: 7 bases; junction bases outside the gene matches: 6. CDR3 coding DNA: TGTGCCATCAGTCCGGGACAGGGGGCGCGGGAGCAGTACTTC. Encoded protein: CAISPGQGAREQYF.

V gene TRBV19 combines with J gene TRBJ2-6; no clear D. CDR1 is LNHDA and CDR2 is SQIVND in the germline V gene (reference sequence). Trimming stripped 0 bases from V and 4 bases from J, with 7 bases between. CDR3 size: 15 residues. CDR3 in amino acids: CASSIDGTGANVLTF. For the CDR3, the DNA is TGTGCCAGTAGTATAGACGGAACCGGGGCCAACGTCCTGACTTTC.

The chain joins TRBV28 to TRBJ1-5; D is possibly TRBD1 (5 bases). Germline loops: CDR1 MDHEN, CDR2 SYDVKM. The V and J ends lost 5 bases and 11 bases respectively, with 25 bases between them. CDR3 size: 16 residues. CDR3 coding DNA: TGTGCCAGCAGTCAACCTCGGGGGAGGGTTCATTTTTCCCAGCATTTT. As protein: CASSQPRGRVHFSQHF.

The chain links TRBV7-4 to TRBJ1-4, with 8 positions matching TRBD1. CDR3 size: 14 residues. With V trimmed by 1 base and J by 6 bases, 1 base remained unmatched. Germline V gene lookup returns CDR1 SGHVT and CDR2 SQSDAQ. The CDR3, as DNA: TGTGCCAGCAGCTTAGGGACAGGGTATGAAAAACTGTTTTTT. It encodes CASSLGTGYEKLFF.

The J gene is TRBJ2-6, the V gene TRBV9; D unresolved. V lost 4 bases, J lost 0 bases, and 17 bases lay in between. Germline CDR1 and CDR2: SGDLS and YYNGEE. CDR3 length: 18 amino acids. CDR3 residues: CASSPDPRTGSGANVLTF. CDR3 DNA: TGTGCCAGCAGCCCCGACCCTCGGACGGGCTCTGGGGCCAACGTCCTGACTTTC.

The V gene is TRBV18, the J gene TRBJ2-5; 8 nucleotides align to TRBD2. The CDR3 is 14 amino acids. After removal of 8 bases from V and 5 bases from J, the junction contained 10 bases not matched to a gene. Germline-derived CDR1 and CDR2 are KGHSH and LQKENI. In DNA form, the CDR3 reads TGTGCCAGCCATCTAGCGGGCCTCGGGGAGACCCAGTACTTC. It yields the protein CASHLAGLGETQYF.